The clone carrying this T cell receptor beta chain occurred a few times. These data are taken from a study of blood T cell repertoires in COVID-19. Study-level background: Sources were T cells, B-cell-depleted T cells, or PBMCs; the material itself was cDNA or gDNA.

The cohort comprised adults aged about 18 to 100 years residing in 20 to 30 US areas. Exposed enrollees encountered a COVID-19 case at some point within 2 weeks before study entry. In germline, CDR1 is SEHNR, CDR2 FQNEAQ (reference sequence). V was cut by 4 bases and J by 11 bases, with 18 bases left in between. The CDR3 runs to 14 residues. Original methodology: Amplifying reference gene primers gave estimates of nucleated cell counts. Libraries were prepared by immunoSEQ multiplex PCR; TCRdb keeps only in-frame clonotypes and omits some of them. Clonal size and the V and J genes are those of that table, whereas D and trimming came from the DNA. There are approximately 300,000 clones in the sample; 85% occur only once, and around 2% lies in the top ten.

The J gene is TRBJ2-1, the V gene TRBV7-9, with D maybe TRBD1 (5 bases). The receptor was isolated from a woman aged 25 to 39 who had been exposed to COVID-19. Specimen: PBMCs or T cells enriched from blood (not recorded which). The CDR3 DNA reads TGTGCCAGCAGCTCAAACCAGGGTCTTGAGAAGCAGTTCTTC. As protein: CASSSNQGLEKQFF.